One sample yielded the 22 T cell receptor delta chains listed below, sequenced in a study of γδ T cells in repeated Plasmodium falciparum infection. TCRdb made new clone calls on the multiplex PCR reads using CATT. This table has around 82,000 delta-chain clones, approximately 1.5% appearing once. Flow sorting of PBMC yielded separate Vgamma9/Vdelta2+ and Vdelta2-negative gammadelta T cell populations for bulk repertoire analysis. Sequences were obtained from gamma-delta T cells from blood. Receptor source: a pool of human donors (malaria-infected and uninfected, not separated).

The rearrangement links TRDV1 to TRDJ1; unclear D gene. The J gene was missing in TCRdb and was found by matching the end of the DNA to germline. Trimming pared 2 bases from V and 6 bases from J, leaving 13 bases between. This CDR3 spans 14 amino acids. The germline gives CDR1 TSWWSYY, CDR2 QGS. CDR3 loop: CALGEVAPPNKLIF. The CDR3 region has the DNA TGTGCTCTTGGGGAAGTGGCCCCCCCCAATAAACTCATCTTT.

This clone occurred a few times. The rearrangement links TRDV1 to TRDJ1; 13 bases match TRDD3. No J segment appears in TCRdb, so it was assigned here by matching the sequence to germline. The CDR3 has 23 amino acids. Trimming cost V 0 bases and J 2 bases; bases outside gene matches: 21. CDR1 is TSWWSYY and CDR2 is QGS in the germline V gene. CDR3 sequence: CALGELRCGLLTVLGDTTDKLIF. For the CDR3, the DNA is TGTGCTCTTGGGGAACTTCGTTGCGGTCTCCTAACGGTACTGGGGGATACGACCGATAAACTCATCTTT.

This clone has a handful of counts. The likely explanation is a read error, given a far larger clone one base away. At the DNA level, this CDR3 is encoded by other sequences in the same sample as well. The CDR3 region is CACDKLGDPYTDKLIF. The CDR3 nucleotides read TGTGCCTGTGACAAACTGGGGGACCCGTACACCGATAAGCTCATCTTT. The V gene call reads TRDV2; no J gene was called; the table gives TRDD3 as D, unverified against the DNA. Germline CDR1 and CDR2: GEAIGNYY and EKD. The CDR3 consists of 16 residues.

This clone was recorded a few times. This DNA's translation and the protein TCRdb lists, from a much larger clone, do not match at residue 6, likely due to a read error; the protein shown is translated from the DNA. For the CDR3, the DNA is TGTGCTCTTGGGGAGTCCCTTCCGAGCATAAAACTCATCTTT. Protein sequence: CALGESLPSIKLIF. The genes are TRDV1 and TRDJ1; maybe TRDD2 (6 bases). This CDR3 contains 14 residues. The germline V gene has CDR1 TSWWSYY and CDR2 QGS. Between the trimmed V and J ends, which lost 3 bases and 8 bases, there was a span of 16 bases.

This clone was counted many times. The rearrangement links TRDV1 to TRDJ2; 13 nucleotides agree with TRDD3. CDR1 TSWWSYY and CDR2 QGS come from the germline V gene. This CDR3 is built from 23 residues. V dropped 4 bases and J dropped 4; count of bases not matched to a gene: 24. In DNA form, the CDR3 reads TGTGCTCTTGGGGGATTCCTACATTACTTTGAGTACTGGGGGATACGAGGGACAGCACAACTCTTCTTT. Protein sequence: CALGGFLHYFEYWGIRGTAQLFF.

The table lists this clone with a few counts. The protein in TCRdb stems from a much larger clone and differs at residues 17 and 20 from this DNA's translation, likely a read error; here the protein is translated from the DNA. J is TRDJ2 and V is TRDV1; TRDD3 agrees at 7 bases. CDR1 TSWWSYY and CDR2 QGS come from the germline V gene. The CDR3 covers 23 residues. In nucleotides, the CDR3 is TGTGCTCTTGGGGAAAGGTACTTAGGTTTTCGCCTTCGGATACGATCCTCGACAGCACGACTCTTCTTT. Protein: CALGERYLGFRLRIRSSTARLFF.

A few counts support this clone. The protein TCRdb gives is from a much larger clone and does not agree with this DNA's translation at residue 5, likely a read error; the protein shown here comes from the DNA. The chain uses TRDV2 and TRDJ3, with 11 bases aligning to TRDD3. Germline CDR1 GEAIGNYY, CDR2 EKD. The CDR3 totals 23 residues. Unmatched junction bases numbered 18, after V lost 3 bases and J lost 0 bases. The CDR3 region is CACDAVDLGDTFVGSWDTRQMFF. The CDR3, as DNA: TGTGCCTGTGACGCCGTGGACCTGGGGGATACTTTTGTGGGCTCCTGGGACACCCGACAGATGTTTTTC.

This clone showed up many times. Other DNA sequences from this sample encode an identical CDR3 as well. The chain carries TRDV1 and TRDJ1; D is unclear. V lost 1 base, J lost 0 bases, and 12 bases lay in between. This CDR3 contains 16 residues. Per the germline V gene, CDR1 is TSWWSYY and CDR2 is QGS. The CDR3 DNA reads as TGTGCTCTTGGGGAACCCGAACCGGCAGACACCGATAAACTCATCTTT. It yields the protein CALGEPEPADTDKLIF.

Note on this clone: TCRdb's listed protein matches a much larger clone and diverges from this DNA's translation at residue 4, likely through a read error; the protein shown comes from the DNA. The chain has TRDV1 and TRDJ1; 8 bases are a match to TRDD3. Since TCRdb gives no J gene, matching the DNA to germline was used here to assign it. From germline, CDR1 is TSWWSYY and CDR2 QGS. The CDR3 spans 17 residues. CDR3 sequence: CALREIWGSPLTDKLIF. For the CDR3, the DNA is TGTGCTCTTAGGGAAATCTGGGGGAGCCCCCTCACCGATAAACTCATCTTT.

This clone was seen repeatedly, ten times or more. Other DNA sequences in this specimen translate into the identical CDR3. V usage is TRDV1 and J usage is TRDJ1, with D perhaps TRDD3 (6 bases). This CDR3 region has 17 residues. From germline, CDR1 is TSWWSYY and CDR2 QGS. The V gene lost 4 bases and the J gene lost 8 bases, with 26 bases spanning the gap. CDR3 nucleotide sequence: TGTGCTCTTGGGGGACGCTGCACCGAATCTGGGGACAAAAAACTCATCTTT. Encoded protein: CALGGRCTESGDKKLIF.

This clone occurred a few times. TCRdb lists the protein of a much larger clone for this DNA, which differs at residue 18, so this is likely a read error; the protein given here is translated from the DNA itself. No J gene was named, though the V gene is TRDV1; the DNA was not used to check the table's D call, TRDD3. Germline lookup yields CDR1 TSWWSYY and CDR2 QGS. The CDR3 is 19 residues long. CDR3 nucleotides: TGTGCTCTTGGGGAACACAAGGGAGTACTGGGGCCGTACACCGATAAACTCACCTTT. It codes for CALGEHKGVLGPYTDKLTF.

Of note for this clone: This DNA's translation differs at residue 8 from TCRdb's protein, which comes from a much larger clone; a read error is likely, and the protein shown is translated from the DNA. The V gene is TRDV2, the J gene TRDJ1; 10 bases align to TRDD3. This CDR3 spans 23 amino acids. J was trimmed by 0 bases and V by 1 base; bases with no gene match: 25. Germline loops: CDR1 GEAIGNYY, CDR2 EKD. The CDR3 loop reads CACDTNARSSAVLGDFHTDKLIF. CDR3 in DNA: TGTGCCTGTGACACGAACGCCAGGTCCTCCGCCGTACTGGGGGATTTCCACACCGATAAACTCATCTTT.

This clone was detected a few times. TCRdb's protein for this DNA is that of a much larger clone and differs from the translation at residue 8, likely a read error; the protein shown is the DNA translation. V usage is TRDV1 and J usage is TRDJ1; TRDD3 matches 7 bases. The length of the CDR3 is 18 residues. J was trimmed by 0 bases and V by 0 bases; bases with no gene match: 10. In germline, CDR1 is TSWWSYY, CDR2 QGS. Here the CDR3 DNA reads TGTGCTCTTGGGGAACTAAAAGGGGGGATGTCCGACACCGATAAACTCATCTTT. It specifies CALGELKGGMSDTDKLIF.

For this clone: This likely reflects a read error, since a far larger clone is one base away. Different DNA sequences within this sample yield the same CDR3. The V segment is TRDV2, and no J call was made; the table's TRDD3 call for D was not verified on the DNA. The CDR3 is 14 amino acids. The germline CDR1 and CDR2 sequences are GEAIGNYY and EKD. In DNA form, the CDR3 reads TGTGCCTGTGACCATGGGGATTACACCGATAAGCTCATCTTT. Translated: CACDHGDYTDKLIF.

This clone was recorded a few times. It is likely a read error: a sequence one base away is far more abundant. The chain couples TRDV3 to TRDJ1; 8 bases fit TRDD3. The J gene is not listed in TCRdb, so it was assigned here from a DNA match to germline. Trimming at V came to 3 bases and at J to 2 bases, leaving 5 bases not matched to a gene. Germline V gives CDR1 TVYSNPD, CDR2 GDNSRS (reference sequence). The CDR3 loop spans 13 amino acids. CDR3 DNA sequence: TGTGCCTTCGTACTGGGGGTTACCGATAAACTCATCTTT. It translates to CAFVLGVTDKLIF.

Remarks on this clone: The protein in TCRdb stems from a much larger clone and differs at residue 13 from this DNA's translation, likely a read error; here the protein is translated from the DNA. In DNA, the CDR3 is TGTGCCTGTGACACCGTGGGGGCTTCTAACACCGATGAACTCATCTTT. Its translation: CACDTVGASNTDELIF. The rearrangement uses TRDV2 and TRDJ1; maybe TRDD3 (6 bases). TCRdb gives no J gene; it was assigned here by matching the DNA to germline. This CDR3 spans 16 amino acids. Germline lookup yields CDR1 GEAIGNYY and CDR2 EKD.

The sample holds a few counts of this clone. The protein held in TCRdb is that of a much larger clone and does not match this DNA's translation at residue 5, likely because of a read error; the protein shown is translated from the DNA. The CDR3 bases are TGTGCTCTTGGGGGACCTCTGTCAAGCCTGGCCCAAGAGCTGGGGGATCCGTACACCGATAAACTCATCTTT. Translated: CALGGPLSSLAQELGDPYTDKLIF. V gene TRDV1 combines with J gene TRDJ1; 9 bases map to TRDD3. Germline lookup yields CDR1 TSWWSYY and CDR2 QGS. V lost 4 bases, J lost 0 bases, and 30 bases stayed unmatched. This CDR3 comprises 24 residues.

In its sample, this clone was seen many times. The rearrangement uses TRDV2 and TRDJ3; 9 nucleotides align to TRDD3. CDR1 is GEAIGNYY, CDR2 EKD, per germline. The trim removed 0 bases at V and 0 bases at J, leaving 11 bases unmatched. This CDR3 is built from 21 residues. CDR3: CACDTEDGDTPSSWDTRQMFF. CDR3 nucleotides: TGTGCCTGTGACACCGAAGATGGGGATACGCCGAGCTCCTGGGACACCCGACAGATGTTTTTC.

The table lists this clone with a few counts. Being one base from a much bigger clone, this may be a read error. Other nucleotide sequences from this sample produce the same CDR3. V and J are TRDV2 and TRDJ1; TRDD3 matches 11 bases. There are 19 residues in the CDR3. Germline CDR1 GEAIGNYY, CDR2 EKD. The chain's CDR3 is CACDTVGGGYVGYTDKLIF. The CDR3 DNA sequence: TGTGCCTGCGACACCGTAGGTGGGGGATACGTGGGGTACACTGATAAACTCATCTTT.

This clone was found a few times. The protein TCRdb gives is from a much larger clone and does not agree with this DNA's translation at residue 6, likely a read error; the protein shown here comes from the DNA. The gene calls are TRDV1 and TRDJ1; 10 nucleotides match TRDD3. Germline V gene sequence: CDR1 TSWWSYY, CDR2 QGS. The CDR3 extends over 26 amino acids. After removal of 2 bases from V and 4 bases from J, the junction contained 37 bases not matched to a gene. CDR3 sequence (DNA): TGTGCTCTTGGGGAAACCGTTCGTTCCTTCCCCTTTACCTATCTTCACTGGGGGATCGGTTTCGATAAACTCATCTTT. Encoded protein: CALGETVRSFPFTYLHWGIGFDKLIF.

This clone was recorded a few times. A far larger clone is one base from this, pointing to a likely read error. This sample also contains other DNA sequences that code for the same CDR3. Called V gene: TRDV2; the J gene was not called; TRDD3 is the table's D call and was not checked against the DNA. CDR1 is GEAIGNYY, CDR2 EKD, per germline. CDR3 length equals 16 residues. As DNA, the CDR3 is TGTGCCTGTGACACCGGGGATACGCGGTACACCGATAAGCTCATCTTT. This gives the protein CACDTGDTRYTDKLIF.

This clone was detected only a few times. Only one base separates this from a far larger clonotype, so it likely reflects a read error. The same CDR3 also results from other DNA sequences found in this sample. The chain is built from TRDV2 and TRDJ2, with 9 bases fitting TRDD3. No J gene is reported in TCRdb; it was inferred here by comparing the DNA with germline. The CDR3 runs to 21 residues. Per the germline V gene, CDR1 is GEAIGNYY and CDR2 is EKD. With V trimmed by 0 bases and J by 3 bases, 19 bases remained unmatched. The CDR3 region has the DNA TGTGCCTGTGACACCGTGAGTACTGGGGATACGGGTATTATCCTGACAGCACAACTCTTCTTT. This codes for CACDTVSTGDTGIILTAQLFF.